Below, 14 T cell receptor beta chains from the same sample are listed, as sequenced in a study of OX40 agonist ivuxolimab in advanced cancers. Generated by immunoSEQ multiplex PCR, the TCRdb table keeps only in-frame clones and is missing some. Of roughly 40,000 clones in the sample, approximately 80% were seen once. Sequencing used CD4+ or CD8+ T cells sorted from blood, obtained in a trial of the OX40 agonist ivuxolimab. Receptor source: an adult with an advanced solid tumor such as melanoma, head and neck, liver or kidney cancer.

The chain recombines TRBV7-9 with TRBJ1-2; the D is unclear. The ends were cut back, 0 bases at V and 2 bases at J, with 4 bases in the middle. Germline assignment: CDR1 SEHNR and CDR2 FQNEAQ (reference sequence). The CDR3 extends over 13 amino acids. CDR3 nucleotide sequence: TGTGCCAGCAGCTTAGCAGGGAACTATGGCTACACCTTC. Amino acids: CASSLAGNYGYTF.

Only a few counts were recorded for this clone. V gene TRBV11-2 combines with J gene TRBJ1-4, with D perhaps TRBD1 (5 bases). Trimming left V 8 bases short and J 12 bases short, with 19 bases between. Germline lookup yields CDR1 SGHAT and CDR2 FQNNGV. The CDR3 is made up of 13 amino acids. Written as DNA, the CDR3 is TGTGCCAGCGGAGGAGGGACTCTAGAAGAACTGTTTTTT. It yields the protein CASGGGTLEELFF.

The sample holds one count of this clone. This rearrangement joins TRBV7-2 to TRBJ2-2; 7 nucleotides agree with TRBD2. Germline V gives CDR1 SGHTA, CDR2 FQGNSA. The J segment lost 0 bases and the V segment lost 5 bases, leaving 6 bases of the junction unmatched. This CDR3 contains 16 residues. Written as DNA, the CDR3 is TGTGCCAGCAGCCTGCGTGCGGGGGCGAACACCGGGGAGCTGTTTTTT. It translates to CASSLRAGANTGELFF. Full variable domain (outside the CDR3, taken from reference TRBV7-2 and TRBJ2-2): GAGVSQSPSNKVTEKGKDVELRCDPISGHTALYWYRQSLGQGLEFLIYFQGNSAPDKSGLPSDRFSAERTGGSVSTLTIQRTQQEDSAVYLCASSLRAGANTGELFFGEGSRLTVL.

This clone was seen more than once but under ten times. V gene TRBV6-4 combines with J gene TRBJ1-1, with a weak D call TRBD1 (5 bases). The V end lost 5 bases, the J end lost 0 bases, and 7 bases lay between the germline ends. The CDR3 length is 13 residues. Germline V gives CDR1 MRHNA, CDR2 SNTAGT. CDR3 loop: CASSLQVNTEAFF. The CDR3 DNA reads as TGTGCCAGCAGTTTACAGGTGAACACTGAAGCTTTCTTT.

The rearrangement joins TRBV4-3 to TRBJ2-3; 8 bases are a match to TRBD2. The CDR3 is 19 residues long. Unmatched junction bases numbered 11, after V lost 0 bases and J lost 0 bases. Germline assignment: CDR1 LGHNA and CDR2 YSLEER. This chain's CDR3 is CASSQDPSGTSGSTDTQYF. In DNA form, the CDR3 reads TGCGCCAGCAGCCAAGACCCTTCAGGAACTAGCGGCAGCACAGATACGCAGTATTTT.

This chain links TRBV6-1 with TRBJ1-6; unclear D gene. CDR1 is MNHNS and CDR2 is SASEGT in the germline V gene. V was trimmed by 10 bases and J by 9 bases, leaving 22 bases between them. The CDR3 covers 15 residues. The CDR3 sequence: CAIQSAEMKGSPLHF. Here the CDR3 DNA reads TGTGCCATCCAATCAGCGGAGATGAAGGGTTCACCCCTCCACTTT.

A few counts support this clone. The chain carries TRBV7-3 and TRBJ2-7; no reliable D call. Trimming took 5 bases from V and 3 from J, leaving 14 bases between them. This CDR3 region has 14 residues. Germline V lookup: CDR1 SGHTA, CDR2 FQGTGA. The CDR3 is CASSPSGPYYEQYF. The CDR3 DNA sequence: TGTGCCAGCAGCCCCTCCGGGCCCTACTACGAGCAGTACTTC.

This clone is large in the sample. The rearrangement uses TRBV11-3 and TRBJ2-3; weak D call: TRBD2 (6 bases). Germline V gives CDR1 SGHNT, CDR2 YENEEA. With 5 bases removed from V and 3 bases from J, the gap between germline ends came to 12 bases. CDR3 size: 14 residues. CDR3 loop: CASSRGLFTDTQYF. As DNA, the CDR3 is TGTGCCAGCAGCCGGGGACTCTTTACAGATACGCAGTATTTT.

This clone came up a few times. The chain uses TRBV11-1 and TRBJ2-1, with D unresolved. This CDR3 comprises 12 residues. Between the trimmed V and J ends, which lost 2 bases and 6 bases, there was a span of 5 bases. Germline-derived CDR1 and CDR2 are SGHAT and FQDESV (reference sequence). CDR3 sequence: CASSLYGNEQFF. The CDR3 DNA is TGTGCCAGCAGCTTATATGGCAATGAGCAGTTCTTC.

The chain links TRBV5-1 to TRBJ2-3, with D uncertain. The CDR3 spans 14 residues. V was cut by 0 bases and J by 4 bases, with 9 bases left in between. From germline, CDR1 is SGHRS and CDR2 YFSETQ. The CDR3 nucleotides are TGCGCCAGCAGCTTGGATCCGGTTCCAGATACGCAGTATTTT. Translation: CASSLDPVPDTQYF.

The chain carries TRBV9 and TRBJ2-7, with a tentative D call TRBD1 (6 bases). In germline, CDR1 is SGDLS, CDR2 YYNGEE. Trimming shortened V by 4 bases and J by 3 bases, and 17 bases separated the two germline ends. The CDR3 contains 15 residues. CDR3 sequence: CASSTTGLPYYEQYF. As DNA, the CDR3 is TGTGCCAGCAGCACTACAGGGCTTCCCTACTACGAGCAGTACTTC.

This rearrangement joins TRBV7-9 to TRBJ2-2, with D possibly TRBD1 on 5 matching bases. Trimming took off 5 bases at V and 7 bases at J, with 17 bases between the two ends. CDR3 size: 15 residues. The germline CDR1 and CDR2 sequences are SEHNR and FQNEAQ (reference sequence). The CDR3 DNA is TGTGCCAGCAGCCCAGGACAAGGCCAGGGCGGGGAGCTGTTTTTT. Its protein is CASSPGQGQGGELFF.

V and J are TRBV18 and TRBJ1-4; D not certain. V was cut by 3 bases and J by 0 bases, with 11 bases left in between. Germline loops: CDR1 KGHSH, CDR2 LQKENI. CDR3 size: 16 residues. CDR3 in amino acids: CASSPRTASTNEKLFF. In DNA, the CDR3 is TGTGCCAGCTCACCCCGGACCGCCTCAACTAATGAAAAACTGTTTTTT.

The V gene is TRBV21-1, the J gene TRBJ2-1; TRBD2 is the table's D call and was not checked against the DNA. TRBV21-1 is tagged as a pseudogene. CDR3 length equals 13 residues. The CDR3 reads CASSNDRSVEQFF. The CDR3 nucleotides read TGTGCCAGCAGCAATGATAGGAGCGTAGAGCAGTTCTTC.